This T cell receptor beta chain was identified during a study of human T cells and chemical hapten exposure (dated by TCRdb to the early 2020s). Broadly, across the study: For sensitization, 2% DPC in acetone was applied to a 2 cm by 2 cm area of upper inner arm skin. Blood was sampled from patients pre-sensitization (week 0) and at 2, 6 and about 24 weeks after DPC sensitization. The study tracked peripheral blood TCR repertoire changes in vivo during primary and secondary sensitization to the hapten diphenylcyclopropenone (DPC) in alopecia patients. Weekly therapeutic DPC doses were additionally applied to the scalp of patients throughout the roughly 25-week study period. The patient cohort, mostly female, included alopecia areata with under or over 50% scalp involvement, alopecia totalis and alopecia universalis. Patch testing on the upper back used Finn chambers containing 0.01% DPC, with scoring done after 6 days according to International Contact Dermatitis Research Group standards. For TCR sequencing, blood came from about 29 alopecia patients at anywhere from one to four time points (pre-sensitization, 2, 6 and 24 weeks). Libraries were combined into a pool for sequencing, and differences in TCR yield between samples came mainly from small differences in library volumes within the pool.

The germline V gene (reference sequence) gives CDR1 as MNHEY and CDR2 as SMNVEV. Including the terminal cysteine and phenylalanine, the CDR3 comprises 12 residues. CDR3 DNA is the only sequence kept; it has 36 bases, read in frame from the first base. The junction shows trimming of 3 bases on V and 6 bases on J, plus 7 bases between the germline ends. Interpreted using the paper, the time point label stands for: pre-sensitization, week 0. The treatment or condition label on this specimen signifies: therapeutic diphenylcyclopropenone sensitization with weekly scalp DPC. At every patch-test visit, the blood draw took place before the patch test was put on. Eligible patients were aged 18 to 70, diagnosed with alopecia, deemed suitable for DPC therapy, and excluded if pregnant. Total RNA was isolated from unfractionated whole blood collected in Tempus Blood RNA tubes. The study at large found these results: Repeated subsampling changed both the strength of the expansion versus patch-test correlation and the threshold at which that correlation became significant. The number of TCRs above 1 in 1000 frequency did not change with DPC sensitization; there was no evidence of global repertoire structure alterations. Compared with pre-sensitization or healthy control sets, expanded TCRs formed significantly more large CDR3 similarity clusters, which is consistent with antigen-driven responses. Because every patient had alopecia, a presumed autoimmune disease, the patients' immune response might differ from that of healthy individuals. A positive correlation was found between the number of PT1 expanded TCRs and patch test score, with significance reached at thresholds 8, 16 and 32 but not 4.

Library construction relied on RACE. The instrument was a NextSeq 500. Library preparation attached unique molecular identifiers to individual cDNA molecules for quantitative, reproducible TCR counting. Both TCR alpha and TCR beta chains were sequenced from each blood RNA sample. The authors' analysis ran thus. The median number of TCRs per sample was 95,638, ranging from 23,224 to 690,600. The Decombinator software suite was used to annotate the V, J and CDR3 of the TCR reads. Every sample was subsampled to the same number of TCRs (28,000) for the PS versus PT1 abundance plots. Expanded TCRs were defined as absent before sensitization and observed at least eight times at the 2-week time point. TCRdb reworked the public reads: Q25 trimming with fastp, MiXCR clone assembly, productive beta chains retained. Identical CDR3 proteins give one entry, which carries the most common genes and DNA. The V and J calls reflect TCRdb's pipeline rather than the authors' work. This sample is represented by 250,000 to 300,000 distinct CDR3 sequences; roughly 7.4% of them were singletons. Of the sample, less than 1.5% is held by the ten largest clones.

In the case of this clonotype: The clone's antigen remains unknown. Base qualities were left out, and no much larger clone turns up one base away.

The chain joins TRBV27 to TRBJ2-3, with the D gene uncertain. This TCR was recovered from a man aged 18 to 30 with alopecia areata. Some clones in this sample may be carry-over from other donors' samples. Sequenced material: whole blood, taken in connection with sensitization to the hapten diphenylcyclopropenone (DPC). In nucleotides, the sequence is TGTGCCAGCAGTTTCGGATTTGATACGCAGTATTTT. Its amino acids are CASSFGFDTQYF.